Below are 23 T cell receptor beta chains sequenced from a single sample in a study of blood T cells in healthy people across ages (dated by TCRdb to 2013 to 2016). Libraries came from 5' RACE. Sequencing relied on an Illumina HiSeq 2500. A second roughly 6 to 11 cycle PCR used a sample-barcoded 5' primer and a J-beta primer mix. Starting from the raw public reads, TCRdb applied fastp trimming at Q25, assembled clones with MiXCR and retained in-frame beta chains. Rows with a matching CDR3 protein are joined into one entry that keeps the most common DNA and genes. Across this sample there are 600,000 or so distinct CDR3 sequences, with about 30% seen only once. 15% to 18% of the sample belongs to the ten largest clones. Sequencing was performed on blood. Receptor source: a woman aged 80 or over in good health.

To note about this clonotype: The junction does not match germline at one end; this may be a read error. The chain employs TRBV7-7 and TRBJ2-1, with 8 bases fitting TRBD1. The end of the DNA is better explained by TRBJ2-7, so the J call may be wrong. CDR3 length: 16 amino acids. Germline V gives CDR1 SSHAT, CDR2 FNYEAQ (reference sequence). In nucleotides, the CDR3 is TGTGCTAGCAGCTTAGCGAGGACAGGGCCCTACAATGAGCAGTACTTC. It encodes CASSLARTGPYNEQYF.

On this clonotype itself: A read error may explain this, as a much larger clone is one base away. The chain uses TRBV27 and TRBJ2-1; D might be TRBD2 (6 bases). Trimming shortened V by 4 bases and J by 6 bases, and 13 bases separated the two germline ends. Germline CDR1 is MNHEY and CDR2 is SMNVEV (reference sequence). This CDR3 is 14 amino acids long. CDR3 sequence reads: CASSWWGVGNEQFF. The CDR3 DNA is TGTGCCAGCAGTTGGTGGGGGGTGGGCAATGAGCAGTTCTTC.

This clonotype was observed at least ten times. The chain has TRBV30 and TRBJ2-3, with 7 bases that match TRBD1. V lost 4 bases to trimming and J lost 1 base; unmatched junction nucleotides: 5. CDR1 GTSNPN and CDR2 SVGIG come from the germline V gene (reference sequence). The CDR3 is 14 amino acids. CDR3 loop: CAWNTGVGTDTQYF. As DNA, the CDR3 is TGTGCCTGGAATACAGGGGTAGGCACAGATACGCAGTATTTT.

This clonotype was counted a few times. The V call is TRBV6-5, the J call TRBJ2-3; D unresolved. V shed 4 bases and J shed 4 bases, with 15 bases lying between them. The CDR3 extends over 15 amino acids. Germline V lookup: CDR1 MNHEY, CDR2 SVGAGI. CDR3 loop: CASSLSPSPPDTQYF. The DNA for the CDR3 is TGTGCCAGCAGTTTAAGTCCCTCTCCCCCAGATACGCAGTATTTT.

The sample holds a few counts of this clonotype. The chain joins TRBV7-3 to TRBJ1-1; no clear D gene. V lost 5 bases and J 5 bases, leaving 12 bases between the germline ends. Germline-derived CDR1 and CDR2 are SGHTA and FQGTGA. There are 13 residues in the CDR3. CDR3 DNA sequence: TGTGCCAGCAGCGGAACCCGAGCGACTGAAGCTTTCTTT. Translating gives CASSGTRATEAFF.

Comment on this clonotype: A junction end diverges from the germline sequence, so it may reflect a read error. J is TRBJ1-2 and V is TRBV6-5; D gene uncertain. The CDR3 has 14 amino acids. CDR1 and CDR2 from the germline V gene are MNHEY and SVGAGI. Written as DNA, the CDR3 is TGTGCCGGCAGGACTGTTGCGTCTAACTATGGCTACACCTTC. Translation: CAGRTVASNYGYTF.

The chain combines TRBV28 with TRBJ1-2; D is unclear. This CDR3 region has 14 residues. Trimming removed 3 bases at V and 4 bases at J, with 12 bases between. CDR1 is MDHEN, CDR2 SYDVKM, per germline. DNA of the CDR3: TGTGCCAGCAGTTTTGGGCTGGCTTCCTATGGCTACACCTTC. Its protein product is CASSFGLASYGYTF.

At least ten counts were recorded for this clonotype. The CDR3 loop is CASSPPGQAHEQYF. DNA for the CDR3: TGTGCCAGCAGCCCCCCGGGACAGGCCCACGAGCAGTACTTC. The genes are TRBV3-1 and TRBJ2-7; 8 bases agree with TRBD1. This CDR3 spans 14 amino acids. With V trimmed by 4 bases and J by 5 bases, 7 bases remained unmatched. The V gene's germline CDR1 is LGHDT and CDR2 YNNKEL (reference sequence).

On this clonotype: Being one base from a much bigger clone, this may be a read error. The V gene is TRBV3-1, the J gene TRBJ2-4; 9 positions agree with TRBD2. Looked up from germline, CDR1 is LGHDT and CDR2 is YNNKEL (reference sequence). This CDR3 is 14 amino acids long. Germline trimming cut 3 bases from V and 15 bases from J; bases unmatched to any gene: 12. The CDR3 nucleotides read TGTGCCAGCAGCCACGGGACTAGCCAAGAGACCCGGTACTTC. Protein sequence: CASSHGTSQETRYF.

V gene TRBV28 combines with J gene TRBJ1-2, with D uncertain. The CDR3 runs to 14 residues. The germline V gene encodes CDR1 MDHEN and CDR2 SYDVKM. V was clipped by 3 bases and J by 5 bases, with 13 bases between them. The CDR3 DNA reads as TGTGCCAGCAGTTTGAAGGGCCCTTTGTATGGCTACACCTTC. Its translation: CASSLKGPLYGYTF.

With respect to this clonotype: Being one base from a much bigger clone, this may be a read error. V and J are TRBV6-5 and TRBJ2-1; TRBD1 is a possible D gene (5 bases). The assigned J gene may be wrong: the sequence end matches TRBJ2-7 better. This CDR3 contains 13 residues. In germline, CDR1 is MNHEY, CDR2 SVGAGI. As DNA, the CDR3 is TGTGCCAGCAGTCAGGGATCCTACAATGAGCAGTACTTC. Its protein is CASSQGSYNEQYF.

This clonotype was picked up many times. This chain uses TRBV15 with TRBJ2-5; 7 bases agree with TRBD2. V lost 5 bases and J lost 2; bases outside the gene matches: 11. CDR3 size: 16 residues. The germline CDR1 and CDR2 sequences are LNHNV and YYDKDF (reference sequence). CDR3 DNA sequence: TGTGCCACCAGCCGAACCGGACTAGGACGACAAGAGACCCAGTACTTC. It specifies CATSRTGLGRQETQYF.

This clonotype was observed at least ten times. The chain couples TRBV3-1 to TRBJ2-5, with D tentatively TRBD1 (6 bases). The CDR3 totals 15 residues. V was clipped by 3 bases and J by 5 bases, with 16 bases between them. Germline V lookup: CDR1 LGHDT, CDR2 YNNKEL (reference sequence). CDR3 in amino acids: CASSQTSTGGETQYF. The CDR3 bases are TGTGCCAGCAGCCAGACTTCGACAGGCGGGGAGACCCAGTACTTC.

Details on this clonotype: Given a much more abundant clone one base away, this may be a read error. The gene calls are TRBV20-1 and TRBJ2-7; the D call may be TRBD1 or TRBD2 (5 bases each). CDR1 is DFQATT and CDR2 is SNEGSKA in the germline V gene (reference sequence). The CDR3 is 13 amino acids. The CDR3 sequence is CSTSLGAGYEQYF. As DNA, the CDR3 is TGCAGTACTAGTTTAGGGGCAGGGTACGAGCAGTACTTC.

Worth noting for this clonotype: A read error may explain this, as a much larger clone is one base away. The chain carries TRBV20-1 and TRBJ2-5; D may be TRBD1 (6 bases). The DNA end is more similar to TRBJ2-7, so the J call may be wrong. This CDR3 has 14 amino acids. Germline values: CDR1 DFQATT, CDR2 SNEGSKA (reference sequence). The CDR3 DNA reads TGCAGTGCTAGAGGTCCCACAGGGTTCTACGAGCAGTACTTC. It translates to CSARGPTGFYEQYF.

This clonotype showed up many times. The gene calls are TRBV28 and TRBJ2-1, with 7 positions matching TRBD1. From germline, CDR1 is MDHEN and CDR2 SYDVKM. With 4 bases clipped from V and 6 bases from J, the junction kept 9 bases outside the gene matches. The CDR3 runs 15 residues. CDR3 region: CASSSRTGLGNEQFF. In DNA, the CDR3 is TGTGCCAGCAGTTCAAGGACAGGCCTAGGCAATGAGCAGTTCTTC.

This clonotype was counted between two and nine times. As DNA, the CDR3 is TGTGCCAGCAGCGCGCACAGGGGGGTTAATGAAAAACTGTTTTTT. Protein product: CASSAHRGVNEKLFF. This chain joins TRBV9 and TRBJ1-4; 8 bases fit TRBD1. With 3 bases clipped from V and 4 bases from J, the junction kept 5 bases outside the gene matches. CDR1 is SGDLS and CDR2 is YYNGEE in the germline V gene. The CDR3 extends over 15 amino acids.

The chain has TRBV7-2 and TRBJ2-3, with D perhaps matching TRBD1 (7 bases). Trimming cost V 1 base and J 6 bases, with 11 bases left between them. The CDR3 runs to 14 residues. The germline V gene encodes CDR1 SGHTA and CDR2 FQGNSA. The CDR3: CASSLGTGGDTQYF. In DNA, the CDR3 is TGTGCCAGCAGCTTAGGGACAGGAGGGGATACGCAGTATTTT. The complete variable domain, with remaining parts taken from reference TRBV7-2 and TRBJ2-3, reads GAGVSQSPSNKVTEKGKDVELRCDPISGHTALYWYRQSLGQGLEFLIYFQGNSAPDKSGLPSDRFSAERTGGSVSTLTIQRTQQEDSAVYLCASSLGTGGDTQYFGPGTRLTVL.

This clonotype was found many times. The chain joins TRBV27 to TRBJ2-1, with D possibly being TRBD2 (6 bases). The CDR3 loop spans 14 amino acids. The germline V and J ends were trimmed by 1 base and 6 bases, with 10 bases remaining between them. Germline V CDR1 and CDR2: MNHEY, SMNVEV (reference sequence). The CDR3 protein is CASSLWGLINEQFF. The DNA of the CDR3 is TGTGCCAGCAGTTTATGGGGACTCATCAATGAGCAGTTCTTC.

This CDR3 is CSASRLAGGGTGELFF. The CDR3 region has the DNA TGCAGTGCTAGTCGGCTAGCGGGGGGAGGGACCGGGGAGCTGTTTTTT. This chain links TRBV20-1 with TRBJ2-2; 11 bases match TRBD2. Trimming at V came to 3 bases and at J to 5 bases, leaving 8 bases not matched to a gene. The CDR3 is 16 amino acids. Germline CDR1 DFQATT, CDR2 SNEGSKA (reference sequence).

About this clonotype: One junction end does not reproduce the germline sequence, and a read error may be involved. The V gene is TRBV5-1, the J gene TRBJ1-3; 7 nucleotides align to TRBD1. The CDR3 has 16 residues. Per the germline V gene, CDR1 is SGHRS and CDR2 is YFSETQ. The CDR3 loop is CASSLWRGLSGNTINF. The DNA of the CDR3 is TGCGCCAGCAGCTTGTGGAGGGGGCTCTCTGGAAACACCATAAATTTT. Filled out from reference TRBV5-1 and TRBJ1-3, the complete variable domain reads KAGVTQTPRYLIKTRGQQVTLSCSPISGHRSVSWYQQTPGQGLQFLFEYFSETQRNKGNFPGRFSGRQFSNSRSEMNVSTLELGDSALYLCASSLWRGLSGNTINFGEGSWLTVV.

This clonotype has just one count. The V gene is TRBV20-1, the J gene TRBJ2-3, with TRBD2 matching over 8 bases. Germline V gene data show CDR1 as DFQATT and CDR2 as SNEGSKA (reference sequence). The CDR3 extends over 14 amino acids. The J segment lost 2 bases and the V segment lost 3 bases, leaving 4 bases of the junction unmatched. The CDR3 DNA is TGCAGTGCTAGTGGCGGGGGGTCCACAGATACGCAGTATTTT. This sequence encodes CSASGGGSTDTQYF.

This clonotype was counted a few times. The junction shows a germline mismatch at one end, possibly a read error. The CDR3 region is CGASRGANTDTQYF. DNA of the CDR3: TGCGGTGCTTCGCGGGGGGCCAACACAGATACGCAGTATTTT. This chain joins TRBV20-1 and TRBJ2-3, with 8 bases aligning to TRBD2. Germline V gives CDR1 DFQATT, CDR2 SNEGSKA (reference sequence). This CDR3 is 14 amino acids long.